The rows below give T cell receptor beta chains drawn from one sample of a study of shared clonotypes between healthy human individuals. Method: immunoSEQ multiplex PCR; TCRdb's copy keeps in-frame clones and lacks some. This sample has 400,000 to 550,000 clones, with 65% to 80% found just once. The specimen sequenced was PBMCs. These receptors were taken from a woman in her thirties or forties in good health. Some clones in this sample may be carry-over from other donors' samples. Each CDR3 is given with its conserved first and last residue. Fields, in order: V gene, J gene, clone size, D gene, CDR3 DNA, CDR3 protein. D genes are given only for firm matches. Clone sizes are given selectively: once, few, many, or a class where the clone is expanded.

>TRBV5-4|TRBJ2-7|once|-
TGTGCCAGCAGCTTGGGCCGGGGGTCGGGCTACGAGCAGTACTTC
CASSLGRGSGYEQYF
>TRBV11-2|TRBJ2-1|-|-
TGTGCCAGCAGCTTAGGGTTCGGAGGCTCCTACAATGAGCAGTTCTTC
CASSLGFGGSYNEQFF
>TRBV28|TRBJ1-5|few|-
TGTGCCAGCAGTTTCAGGGGAGGTCAGCCCCAGCATTTT
CASSFRGGQPQHF
>TRBV19|TRBJ2-1|-|TRBD2
TGTGCCAGTAGTTCGGGGACTAGCCCCCATGAGCAGTTCTTC
CASSSGTSPHEQFF
>TRBV14|TRBJ2-5|-|-
TGTGCCAGCAGCCAACTTCGATGGGAGACCCAGTACTTC
CASSQLRWETQYF
>TRBV25-1|TRBJ2-2|few|-
TGTGCCAGCAGTGAGCAGGGAAAAACCGGGGAGCTGTTTTTT
CASSEQGKTGELFF
>TRBV9|TRBJ1-2|few|-
TGTGCCAGCAGCGTAGGCAGGGGATTGAGCTACACCTTC
CASSVGRGLSYTF
>TRBV27|TRBJ2-7|-|-
TGTGCCAGCAGTTTGAGGGGCTCCTACGAGCAGTACTTC
CASSLRGSYEQYF
>TRBV2|TRBJ2-3|-|TRBD2
TGTGCCAGCACAGGACTAGCGGGAGTGACAGATACGCAGTATTTT
CASTGLAGVTDTQYF
>TRBV5-5|TRBJ1-4|few|TRBD1
TGTGCCAGCAGCCCCCGACCAACAGGGGGGTTGGAAAAACTGTTTTTT
CASSPRPTGGLEKLFF
>TRBV18|TRBJ1-2|once|-
TGTGCCAGCTCACCACAGGGTAAAAAGGGATATGGCTACACCTTC
CASSPQGKKGYGYTF
>TRBV18|TRBJ1-4|-|-
TGTGCCAGCTCACGGGACAATGGTAATGAAAAACTGTTTTTT
CASSRDNGNEKLFF
>TRBV7-6|TRBJ1-1|-|-
TGTGCCAGCAGCTTAGCGGTTATCGAAGTCAGTAACACTGAAGCTTTCTTT
CASSLAVIEVSNTEAFF
>TRBV4-2|TRBJ1-2|-|TRBD1
TGTGCCAGCAGCCAAGATGGGGCAGGGGGCGCCGGCTATGGCTACACCTTC
CASSQDGAGGAGYGYTF
>TRBV6-5|TRBJ2-7|-|TRBD1
TGTGCCACTAAGGGGGCTGGGGAGCAGTACTTC
CATKGAGEQYF
>TRBV30|TRBJ2-3|-|-
TGTGCCTGGATAATTGCGGATGGGGGGGCGCGTACGCAGTATTTT
CAWIIADGGARTQYF
>TRBV7-2|TRBJ2-1|-|-
TGTGCCAGCAGCCCTTCCGGGGGCCCCTACAATGAGCAGTTCTTC
CASSPSGGPYNEQFF
>TRBV28|TRBJ1-2|-|-
TGTGCCAGCAGTCCAATTGGGACCTATGGCTACACCTTC
CASSPIGTYGYTF